The source of this T cell receptor (beta chain) is a study of graft-versus-host responses after intestinal transplantation. Assay: immunoSEQ multiplex PCR; the TCRdb copy retains only in-frame clones and omits some. The sample includes around 100,000 clones, more than 90% seen only once; the top ten take approximately 0.22%. Germline assignment: CDR1 LNHDA and CDR2 SQIVND (reference sequence). V was trimmed by 3 bases and J by 0 bases, leaving 10 bases between them. The CDR3 has 15 residues. Overall study results and limits: Circulating GvH clones peaking coincided with falling HvG clones soon after transplant. Allografts of patients with graft-donor T cell macrochimerism showed high graft-versus-host to host-versus-graft clone ratios. Some GvH clones appeared in ileal mucosa or blood before recipient bone marrow.

As regards this clone: Its antigen is not known.

The source material was unstimulated CD4+ T cells sorted from spleen or lymph node cells, sampled before transplant. The sequence derives from a human donor who was the organ donor for an intestinal transplant. This chain uses TRBV19 with TRBJ2-3; tentative D call: TRBD2 (6 bases). The CDR3 DNA follows: TGTGCCAGTAGTATCGGCAGCGGGAGCACAGATACGCAGTATTTT. Protein: CASSIGSGSTDTQYF.